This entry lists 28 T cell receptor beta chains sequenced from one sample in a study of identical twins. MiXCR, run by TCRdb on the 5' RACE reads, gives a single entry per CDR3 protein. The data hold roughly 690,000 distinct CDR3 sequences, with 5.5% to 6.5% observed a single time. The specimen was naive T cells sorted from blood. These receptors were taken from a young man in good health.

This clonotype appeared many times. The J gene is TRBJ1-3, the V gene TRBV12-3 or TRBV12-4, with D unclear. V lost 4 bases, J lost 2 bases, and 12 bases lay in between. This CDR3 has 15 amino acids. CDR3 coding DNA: TGTGCCAGCAGTTCCCTTCGGAATCCTGGAAACACCATATATTTT. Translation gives CASSSLRNPGNTIYF.

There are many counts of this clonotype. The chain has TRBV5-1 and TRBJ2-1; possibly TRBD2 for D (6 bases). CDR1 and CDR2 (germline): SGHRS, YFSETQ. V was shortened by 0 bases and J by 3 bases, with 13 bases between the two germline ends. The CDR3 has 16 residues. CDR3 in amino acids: CASSLAGGILYNEQFF. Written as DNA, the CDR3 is TGCGCCAGCAGCTTGGCGGGCGGGATTCTCTACAATGAGCAGTTCTTC. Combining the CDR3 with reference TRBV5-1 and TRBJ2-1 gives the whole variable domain KAGVTQTPRYLIKTRGQQVTLSCSPISGHRSVSWYQQTPGQGLQFLFEYFSETQRNKGNFPGRFSGRQFSNSRSEMNVSTLELGDSALYLCASSLAGGILYNEQFFGPGTRLTVL.

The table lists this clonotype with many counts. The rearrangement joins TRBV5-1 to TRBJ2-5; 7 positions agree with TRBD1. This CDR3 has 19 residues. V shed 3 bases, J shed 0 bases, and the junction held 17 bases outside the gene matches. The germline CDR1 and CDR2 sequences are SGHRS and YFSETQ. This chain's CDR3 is CASSSGQRDAHWYQETQYF. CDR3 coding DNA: TGCGCCAGCAGCTCGGGACAGCGAGATGCCCATTGGTACCAAGAGACCCAGTACTTC.

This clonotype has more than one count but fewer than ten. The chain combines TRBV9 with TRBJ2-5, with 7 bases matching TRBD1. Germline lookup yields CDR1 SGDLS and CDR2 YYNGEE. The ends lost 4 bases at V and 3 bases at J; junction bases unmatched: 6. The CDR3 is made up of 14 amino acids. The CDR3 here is CASSRSQGEETQYF. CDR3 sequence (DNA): TGTGCCAGCAGCCGTAGTCAGGGGGAAGAGACCCAGTACTTC.

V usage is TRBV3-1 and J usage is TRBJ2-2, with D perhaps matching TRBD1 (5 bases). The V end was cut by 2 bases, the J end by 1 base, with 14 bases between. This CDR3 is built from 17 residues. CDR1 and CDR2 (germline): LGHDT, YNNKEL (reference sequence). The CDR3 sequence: CASSQFQGTENTGELFF. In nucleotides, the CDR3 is TGTGCCAGCAGCCAATTTCAGGGTACCGAGAACACCGGGGAGCTGTTTTTT.

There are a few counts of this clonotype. CDR3 sequence (DNA): TGTGCCAGCAGTTTACCTTCACCGGGACTAGCGGGAGGCTACACCGGGGAGCTGTTTTTT. Amino acid sequence: CASSLPSPGLAGGYTGELFF. This rearrangement joins TRBV28 to TRBJ2-2; 15 nucleotides agree with TRBD2. The CDR3 sequence is 20 residues long. The germline gives CDR1 MDHEN, CDR2 SYDVKM. The V segment lost 2 bases and the J segment 3 bases; nucleotides outside the gene matches: 10.

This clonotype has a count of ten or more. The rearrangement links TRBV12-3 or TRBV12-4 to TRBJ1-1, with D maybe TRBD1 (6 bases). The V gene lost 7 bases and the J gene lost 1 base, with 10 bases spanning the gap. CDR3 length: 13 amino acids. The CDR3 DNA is TGTGCCAGCACTCAAGGGGGGAACACTGAAGCTTTCTTT. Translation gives CASTQGGNTEAFF.

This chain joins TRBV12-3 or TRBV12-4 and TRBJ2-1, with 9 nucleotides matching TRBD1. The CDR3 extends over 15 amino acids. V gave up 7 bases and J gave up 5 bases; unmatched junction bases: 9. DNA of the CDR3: TGTGCCAGCACTCAACAGGGGGCTAATCACAATGAGCAGTTCTTC. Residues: CASTQQGANHNEQFF.

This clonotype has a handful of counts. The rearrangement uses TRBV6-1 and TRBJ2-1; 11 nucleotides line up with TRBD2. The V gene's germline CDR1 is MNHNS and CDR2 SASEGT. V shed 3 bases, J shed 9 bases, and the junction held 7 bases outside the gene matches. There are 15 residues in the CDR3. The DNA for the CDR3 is TGTGCCAGCAGTGACACTAGCGGGAGTTACGTTGAGCAGTTCTTC. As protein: CASSDTSGSYVEQFF.

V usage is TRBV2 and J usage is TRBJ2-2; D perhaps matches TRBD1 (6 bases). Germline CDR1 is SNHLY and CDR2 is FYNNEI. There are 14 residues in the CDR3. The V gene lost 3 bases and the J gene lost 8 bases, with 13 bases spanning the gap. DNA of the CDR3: TGTGCCAGCAGTGACAACAGGGAGAATGGGGAGCTGTTTTTT. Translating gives CASSDNRENGELFF.

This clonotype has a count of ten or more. CDR3 sequence reads: CAATTAENTGELFF. The CDR3 bases are TGTGCCGCGACGACAGCGGAGAACACCGGGGAGCTGTTTTTT. This rearrangement joins TRBV10-3 to TRBJ2-2; D tentatively reads TRBD1 or TRBD2 (5 bases each). The CDR3 loop spans 14 amino acids. Germline V CDR1 and CDR2: ENHRY, SYGVKD. The ends were cut back, 11 bases at V and 1 base at J, with 14 bases in the middle.

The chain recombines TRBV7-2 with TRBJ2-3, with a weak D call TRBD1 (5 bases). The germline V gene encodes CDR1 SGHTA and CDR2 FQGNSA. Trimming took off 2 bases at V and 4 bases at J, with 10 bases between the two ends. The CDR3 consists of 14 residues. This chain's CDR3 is CASSLSRASDTQYF. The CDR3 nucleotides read TGTGCCAGCAGCTTAAGCAGGGCCTCAGATACGCAGTATTTT.

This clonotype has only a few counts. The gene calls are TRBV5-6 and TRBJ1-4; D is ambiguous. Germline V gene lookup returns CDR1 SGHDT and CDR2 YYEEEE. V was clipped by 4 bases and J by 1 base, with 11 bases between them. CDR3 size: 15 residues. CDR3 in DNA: TGTGCCAGCAGCCGGACCCGGGGAACTAATGAAAAACTGTTTTTT. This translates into CASSRTRGTNEKLFF.

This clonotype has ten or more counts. The CDR3 region is CASSRDEGPTQYF. CDR3 in DNA: TGTGCCAGCAGCCGAGATGAAGGACCTACCCAGTACTTC. V is TRBV7-9 and J is TRBJ2-5; D remains unclear. Germline V gene sequence: CDR1 SEHNR, CDR2 FQNEAQ (reference sequence). Trimming left V 5 bases short and J 8 bases short, with 15 bases between. The CDR3 is 13 amino acids.

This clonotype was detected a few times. In DNA, the CDR3 is TGTGCCAGCAGCCCGACCTGGACTAGCGGTTACAATGAGCAGTTCTTC. This encodes CASSPTWTSGYNEQFF. The rearrangement links TRBV3-1 to TRBJ2-1, with 10 bases that match TRBD2. CDR1 LGHDT and CDR2 YNNKEL come from the germline V gene (reference sequence). CDR3 length: 16 amino acids. The trim removed 4 bases at V and 4 bases at J, leaving 7 bases unmatched.

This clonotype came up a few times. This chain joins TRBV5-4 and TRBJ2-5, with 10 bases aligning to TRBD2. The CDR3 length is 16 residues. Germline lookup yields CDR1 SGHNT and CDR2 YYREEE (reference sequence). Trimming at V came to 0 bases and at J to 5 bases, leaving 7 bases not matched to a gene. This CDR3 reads CASSLGGASGSETQYF. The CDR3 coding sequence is TGTGCCAGCAGCTTGGGGGGGGCTAGCGGGAGTGAGACCCAGTACTTC.

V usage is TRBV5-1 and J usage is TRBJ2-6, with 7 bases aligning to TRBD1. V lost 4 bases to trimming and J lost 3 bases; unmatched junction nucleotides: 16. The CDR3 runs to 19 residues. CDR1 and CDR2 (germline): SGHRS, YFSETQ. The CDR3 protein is CASSRDRPAGDYGANVLTF. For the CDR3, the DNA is TGCGCCAGCAGCAGGGACAGACCAGCCGGGGATTATGGGGCCAACGTCCTGACTTTC.

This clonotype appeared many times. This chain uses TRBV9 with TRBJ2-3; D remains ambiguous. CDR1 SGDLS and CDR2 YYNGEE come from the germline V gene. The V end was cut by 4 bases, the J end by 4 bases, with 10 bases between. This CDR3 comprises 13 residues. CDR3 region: CASSQYNADTQYF. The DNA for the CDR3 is TGTGCCAGCAGCCAGTATAATGCAGATACGCAGTATTTT.

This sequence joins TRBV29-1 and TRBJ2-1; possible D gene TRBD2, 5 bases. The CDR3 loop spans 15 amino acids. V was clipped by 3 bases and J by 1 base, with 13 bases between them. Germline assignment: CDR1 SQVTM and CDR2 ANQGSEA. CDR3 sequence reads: CSVDAKGVSYNEQFF. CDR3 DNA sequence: TGCAGCGTTGACGCCAAGGGAGTATCCTACAATGAGCAGTTCTTC.

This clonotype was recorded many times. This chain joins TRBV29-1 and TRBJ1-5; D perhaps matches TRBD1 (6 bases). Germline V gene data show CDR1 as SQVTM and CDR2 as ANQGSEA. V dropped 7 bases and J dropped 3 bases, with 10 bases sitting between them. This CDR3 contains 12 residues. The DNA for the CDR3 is TGCAGCGCCCGGACAGACAATCAGCCCCAGCATTTT. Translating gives CSARTDNQPQHF.

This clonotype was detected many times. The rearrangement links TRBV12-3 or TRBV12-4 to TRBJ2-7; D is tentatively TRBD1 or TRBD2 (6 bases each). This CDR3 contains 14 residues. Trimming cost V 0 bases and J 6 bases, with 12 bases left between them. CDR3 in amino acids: CASSLARLGGEQYV. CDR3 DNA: TGTGCCAGCAGTTTAGCGCGACTAGGGGGCGAGCAGTACGTC.

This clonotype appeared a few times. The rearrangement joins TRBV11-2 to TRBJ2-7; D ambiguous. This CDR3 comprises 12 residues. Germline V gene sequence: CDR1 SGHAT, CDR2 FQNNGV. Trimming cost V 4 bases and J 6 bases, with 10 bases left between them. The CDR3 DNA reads TGTGCCAGCAGCTACCTAGAGGCCGAGCAGTACTTC. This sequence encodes CASSYLEAEQYF.

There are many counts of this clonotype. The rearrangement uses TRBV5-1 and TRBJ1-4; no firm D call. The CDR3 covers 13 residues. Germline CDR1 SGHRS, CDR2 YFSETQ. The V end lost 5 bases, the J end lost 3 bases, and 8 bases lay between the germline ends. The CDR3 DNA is TGCGCCAGCAGAACACCTCCTAATGAAAAACTGTTTTTT. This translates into CASRTPPNEKLFF.

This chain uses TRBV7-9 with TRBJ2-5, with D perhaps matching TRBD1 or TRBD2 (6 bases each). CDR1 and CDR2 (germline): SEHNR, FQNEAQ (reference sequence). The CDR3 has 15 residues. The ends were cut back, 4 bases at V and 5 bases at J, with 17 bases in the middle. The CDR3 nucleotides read TGTGCCAGCAGCTCCCCTGTGGGGGGCGGCGAGACCCAGTACTTC. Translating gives CASSSPVGGGETQYF.

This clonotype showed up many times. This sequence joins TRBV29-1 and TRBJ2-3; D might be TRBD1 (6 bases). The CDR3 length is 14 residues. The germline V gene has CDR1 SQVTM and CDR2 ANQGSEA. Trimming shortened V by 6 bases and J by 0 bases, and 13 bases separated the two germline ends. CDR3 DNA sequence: TGCAGCGTAAGAAGGACAGCTAGCACAGATACGCAGTATTTT. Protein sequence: CSVRRTASTDTQYF.

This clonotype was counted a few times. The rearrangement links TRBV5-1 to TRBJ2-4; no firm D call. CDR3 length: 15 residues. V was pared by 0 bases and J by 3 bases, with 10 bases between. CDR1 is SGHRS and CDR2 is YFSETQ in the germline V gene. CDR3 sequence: CASSLDPTRKNIQYF. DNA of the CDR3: TGCGCCAGCAGCTTGGATCCAACCCGCAAAAACATTCAGTACTTC.

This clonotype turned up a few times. The CDR3 bases are TGTGCCAGCAGCGGTAGACAGAGTTACCCATACAATGAGCAGTTCTTC. It encodes CASSGRQSYPYNEQFF. V usage is TRBV9 and J usage is TRBJ2-1; D is perhaps TRBD1 (5 bases). This CDR3 comprises 16 residues. V lost 3 bases to trimming and J lost 4 bases, with 17 bases between them. The V gene's germline CDR1 is SGDLS and CDR2 YYNGEE.

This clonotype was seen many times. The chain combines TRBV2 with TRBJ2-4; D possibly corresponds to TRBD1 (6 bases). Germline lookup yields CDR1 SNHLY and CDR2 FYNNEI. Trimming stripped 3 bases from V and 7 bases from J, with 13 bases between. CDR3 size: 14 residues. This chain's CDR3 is CASSDTGIENIQYF. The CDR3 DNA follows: TGTGCCAGCAGTGACACAGGGATCGAGAACATTCAGTACTTC.